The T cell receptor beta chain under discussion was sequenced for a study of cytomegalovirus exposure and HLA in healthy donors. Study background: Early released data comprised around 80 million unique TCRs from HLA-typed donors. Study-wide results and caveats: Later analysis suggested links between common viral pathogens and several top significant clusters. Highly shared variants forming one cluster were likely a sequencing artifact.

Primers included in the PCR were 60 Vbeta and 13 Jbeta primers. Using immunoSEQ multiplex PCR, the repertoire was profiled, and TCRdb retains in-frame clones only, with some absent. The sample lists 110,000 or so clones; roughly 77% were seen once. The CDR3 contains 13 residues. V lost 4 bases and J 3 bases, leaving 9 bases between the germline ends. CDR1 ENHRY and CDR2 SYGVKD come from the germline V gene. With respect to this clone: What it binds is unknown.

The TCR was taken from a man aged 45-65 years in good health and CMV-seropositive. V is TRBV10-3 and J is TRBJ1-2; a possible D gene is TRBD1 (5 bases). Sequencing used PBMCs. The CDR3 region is CAISVVQDYGYTF. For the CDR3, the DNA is TGTGCCATCAGTGTGGTACAGGACTATGGCTACACCTTC.